This TCR beta chain was sequenced in a study of memory CD4+ T cells and cytomegalovirus serostatus. The overall study: Donors were healthy Belgian adults, 10 or so CMV seropositive and roughly 25 seronegative.

Comment on this clone: What it recognizes is unknown.

Trimming removed 8 bases at V and 6 bases at J, with 19 bases between. CDR1 is LNHDA and CDR2 is SQIVND in the germline V gene (reference sequence). The CDR3 is 14 residues long. Study-level results: Of more than 150 reported CMV TCRbeta sequences, roughly 67 were found in memory CD4+ repertoires.

Repertoires were generated with immunoSEQ multiplex PCR, while TCRdb's copy carries only in-frame clones and drops some. The table records 70,000 to 90,000 clones, around 78% of them present only once. The sort gate was single viable CD3+CD4+CD8-CD45RO+ cells for memory CD4+ T cells. This chain connects TRBV19 to TRBJ1-1, with D possibly being TRBD1 (5 bases). The specimen was memory CD4+ T cells from blood. The TCR originated in an adult in good health and CMV-seropositive. This CDR3 reads CASVGSGGRSEAFF. DNA of the CDR3: TGTGCCAGTGTCGGCTCCGGGGGGAGATCTGAAGCTTTCTTT.